A selection of T cell receptor beta chains follows, all from one sample in a study of blood T cells in healthy people across ages. TCRdb used MiXCR to reprocess the 5' RACE reads, holding one entry per CDR3 protein. The table includes some 900,000 distinct CDR3 sequences, roughly 26% detected once. Sequenced input: blood. The receptors were sampled from a woman of 80 years or more in good health. Both conserved end residues are part of each CDR3. The D gene is left open where the match is weak. A row's size may be missing; if present it is once, few, many or a size class.

abundance: many
v_gene: TRBV6-1
d_gene: TRBD1
CDR3aa: CASSEEGTGVKGYGYTF

abundance: few
v_gene: TRBV3-1
d_gene: TRBD1
CDR3aa: CASSLGTGRPDTQYF

abundance: NA
v_gene: TRBV29-1
d_gene: TRBD1
CDR3aa: CSVAETGEVRSTEAFF

abundance: NA
v_gene: TRBV6-2/TRBV6-3
d_gene: NA
CDR3aa: CASGRLVGGYTF

abundance: many
v_gene: TRBV6-5
d_gene: NA
CDR3aa: CASSYSYRSNEQFF

abundance: many
v_gene: TRBV5-5
d_gene: NA
CDR3aa: CASSRTHQETQYF

abundance: many
v_gene: TRBV6-2/TRBV6-3
d_gene: NA
CDR3aa: CASSYAPADHNEKLFF

abundance: NA
v_gene: TRBV30
d_gene: TRBD1
CDR3aa: CAWSRNRGISEKLFF

abundance: once
v_gene: TRBV7-9
d_gene: NA
CDR3aa: CASSPQTRSYNEQFF

abundance: many
v_gene: TRBV20-1
d_gene: TRBD1
CDR3aa: CSFGTGGNSNQPQHF

abundance: NA
v_gene: TRBV28
d_gene: NA
CDR3aa: CASRPPHSPRDYEQYF

abundance: many
v_gene: TRBV5-6
d_gene: TRBD1
CDR3aa: CASTGQGEYGYTF

abundance: few
v_gene: TRBV2
d_gene: TRBD1
CDR3aa: CASSARTGKNEKLFF

abundance: NA
v_gene: TRBV20-1
d_gene: NA
CDR3aa: CSAVRQGTYEQYF

abundance: few
v_gene: TRBV30
d_gene: NA
CDR3aa: CAWSGQREKLFF

abundance: many
v_gene: TRBV24-1
d_gene: TRBD1
CDR3aa: CATSDENRGNEQFF

abundance: many
v_gene: TRBV7-2
d_gene: NA
CDR3aa: CASSKGPGQETQYF

abundance: few
v_gene: TRBV28
d_gene: NA
CDR3aa: CASSFHRILVATNEKLFF

abundance: NA
v_gene: TRBV29-1
d_gene: NA
CDR3aa: CSAQTEGGGYTF

abundance: many
v_gene: TRBV20-1
d_gene: NA
CDR3aa: CSANDDSPYGYTF

abundance: many
v_gene: TRBV19
d_gene: TRBD2
CDR3aa: CASSIETSGLTDTQYF

abundance: NA
v_gene: TRBV6-1
d_gene: NA
CDR3aa: CASSARGRLNNQPQHF

abundance: many
v_gene: TRBV5-1
d_gene: TRBD1
CDR3aa: CASSSHRGQSYEQYF

abundance: NA
v_gene: TRBV18
d_gene: NA
CDR3aa: CASPPPTAGLRSYEQYF

abundance: many
v_gene: TRBV30
d_gene: TRBD1
CDR3aa: CAWRRQGSNYGYTF

abundance: NA
v_gene: TRBV12-3/TRBV12-4
d_gene: TRBD2
CDR3aa: CASSVGTSGWSDAQYF

abundance: many
v_gene: TRBV5-1
d_gene: TRBD2
CDR3aa: CASSATSGGYQETQYF

abundance: NA
v_gene: TRBV7-2
d_gene: NA
CDR3aa: CASSLAGRVNQPQHF

abundance: few
v_gene: TRBV10-2
d_gene: NA
CDR3aa: CASTSSAPEVEAFF

abundance: NA
v_gene: TRBV7-6
d_gene: NA
CDR3aa: CASSSPGRTDTQYF

abundance: many
v_gene: TRBV10-2
d_gene: NA
CDR3aa: CASSSDSFYEQYF

abundance: many
v_gene: TRBV20-1
d_gene: TRBD1
CDR3aa: CSAIQGASTDTQYF

abundance: NA
v_gene: TRBV28
d_gene: NA
CDR3aa: CASGRGMNTEAFF

abundance: many
v_gene: TRBV7-2
d_gene: TRBD2
CDR3aa: CASSWSSGQETQYF

abundance: NA
v_gene: TRBV12-3/TRBV12-4
d_gene: TRBD1
CDR3aa: CASSLAGTVTGELFF

abundance: many
v_gene: TRBV5-1
d_gene: TRBD2
CDR3aa: CASSPGLAGEETQYF

abundance: NA
v_gene: TRBV2
d_gene: NA
CDR3aa: CASAGGHTDTQYF